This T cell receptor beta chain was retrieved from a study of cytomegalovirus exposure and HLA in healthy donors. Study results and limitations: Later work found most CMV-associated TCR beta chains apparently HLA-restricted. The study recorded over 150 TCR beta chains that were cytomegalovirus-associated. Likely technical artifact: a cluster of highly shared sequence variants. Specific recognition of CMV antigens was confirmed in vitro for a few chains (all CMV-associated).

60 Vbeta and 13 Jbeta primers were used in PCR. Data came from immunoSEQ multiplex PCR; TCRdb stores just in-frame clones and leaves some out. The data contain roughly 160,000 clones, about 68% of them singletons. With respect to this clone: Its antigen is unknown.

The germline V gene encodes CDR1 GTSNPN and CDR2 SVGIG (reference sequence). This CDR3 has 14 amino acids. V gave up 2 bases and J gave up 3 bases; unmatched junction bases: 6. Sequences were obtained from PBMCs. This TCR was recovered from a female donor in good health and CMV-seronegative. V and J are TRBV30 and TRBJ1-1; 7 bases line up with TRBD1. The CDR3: CAWSTGVSDTEAFF. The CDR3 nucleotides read TGTGCCTGGAGTACAGGGGTTTCGGACACTGAAGCTTTCTTT.